The 4 T cell receptor beta chains presented below share a single source sample, sequenced in a study of T cell responses to AZD1222 COVID-19 vaccine. Libraries were prepared by immunoSEQ multiplex PCR; TCRdb keeps only in-frame clonotypes and omits some of them. The repertoire includes 90,000 to 100,000 clones, about 85% of them detected once, and approximately 3% sits in the top ten. The specimen comprised peripheral blood, sampled on day 0 of AZD1222 vaccination. The receptors derive from an adult in good health.

This rearrangement joins TRBV19 to TRBJ1-2; D is uncertain. This CDR3 has 14 amino acids. The germline V gene has CDR1 LNHDA and CDR2 SQIVND (reference sequence). The ends were cut back, 4 bases at V and 5 bases at J, with 14 bases in the middle. The CDR3 here is CASSTETGLYGYTF. The CDR3 nucleotides are TGTGCCAGTAGTACAGAGACGGGCCTGTATGGCTACACCTTC.

The J gene is TRBJ2-2, the V gene TRBV7-9; tentative D call: TRBD1 (5 bases). The germline V and J ends were trimmed by 8 bases and 7 bases, with 11 bases remaining between them. The CDR3 length is 12 residues. The germline CDR1 and CDR2 sequences are SEHNR and FQNEAQ (reference sequence). DNA of the CDR3: TGTGCCAGCGACGTAGGGGTCGGGGAGCTGTTTTTT. Translation: CASDVGVGELFF.

The rearrangement links TRBV19 to TRBJ2-3, with 11 bases that match TRBD2. After removal of 5 bases from V and 1 base from J, the junction contained 5 bases not matched to a gene. This CDR3 comprises 16 residues. CDR1 is LNHDA, CDR2 SQIVND, per germline (reference sequence). DNA for the CDR3: TGTGCCAGTAGTTTCCTGACTAGCGGGGGCACAGATACGCAGTATTTT. Its translation is CASSFLTSGGTDTQYF.

This clone was counted a single time. J is TRBJ2-1 and V is TRBV6-2 or TRBV6-3, with 12 bases aligning to TRBD1. V was clipped by 6 bases and J by 10 bases; unmatched bases: 13. CDR1 and CDR2 from the germline V gene are MNHEY and SVGEGT. The CDR3 consists of 16 residues. In nucleotides, the CDR3 is TGTGCCAGCAGCCACACCTCGGGACAGGGGGCGGAGGAGCAGTTCTTC. The encoded protein is CASSHTSGQGAEEQFF.